The next 17 T cell receptor beta chains were all read from a single sample in a study of human T cells and chemical hapten exposure. TCRdb reprocessed the RACE reads via MiXCR and lists one record per CDR3 protein. The data hold 50,000 to 65,000 distinct CDR3 sequences, with around 6.6% observed a single time. The sample's time point: pre-sensitization, week 0. As for treatment: therapeutic diphenylcyclopropenone sensitization with weekly scalp DPC. The sequences come from whole blood, collected in connection with sensitization to the hapten diphenylcyclopropenone (DPC). Receptors originate from a woman under 40 with alopecia areata. Some clones in this sample may be carry-over from other donors' samples.

V is TRBV6-1 and J is TRBJ1-5; D is unresolved. CDR3 length: 16 amino acids. V dropped 2 bases and J dropped 0 bases, with 11 bases sitting between them. Germline CDR1 MNHNS, CDR2 SASEGT. This chain's CDR3 is CASSEFSGDSNQPQHF. The CDR3 DNA reads as TGTGCCAGCAGTGAATTTTCAGGAGATAGCAATCAGCCCCAGCATTTT.

In its sample, this clonotype was seen a few times. The chain uses TRBV30 and TRBJ1-1; TRBD1 agrees at 7 bases. V gave up 3 bases and J gave up 5 bases; unmatched junction bases: 12. Germline CDR1 reads GTSNPN; CDR2 reads SVGIG (reference sequence). The CDR3 length is 15 residues. CDR3 in DNA: TGTGCCTGGAGGCCCGGGAGGGGGCGACGGACTGAAGCTTTCTTT. It translates to CAWRPGRGRRTEAFF.

V and J are TRBV5-5 and TRBJ2-5, with D perhaps TRBD1 (5 bases). This CDR3 has 14 amino acids. Germline CDR1 SGHKS, CDR2 YYEKEE (reference sequence). V was shortened by 3 bases and J by 5 bases, with 14 bases between the two germline ends. The DNA of the CDR3 is TGTGCCAGCAGCTACCAGGGCTCCGGCGAGACCCAGTACTTC. It is translated as CASSYQGSGETQYF.

This clonotype was counted at least ten times. This sequence joins TRBV20-1 and TRBJ2-1, with 10 bases that match TRBD2. The trim removed 2 bases at V and 10 bases at J, leaving 5 bases unmatched. The germline V gene has CDR1 DFQATT and CDR2 SNEGSKA (reference sequence). This CDR3 has 13 residues. Written as DNA, the CDR3 is TGCAGTGCTAGACTAGCGGGGGACCCCGAGCAGTTCTTC. Protein sequence: CSARLAGDPEQFF.

This clonotype was counted at least ten times. The chain uses TRBV7-2 and TRBJ2-2, with no clear D. This CDR3 is 12 amino acids long. Trimming took off 5 bases at V and 6 bases at J, with 7 bases between the two ends. From germline, CDR1 is SGHTA and CDR2 FQGNSA. CDR3 region: CASSPLAGELFF. In DNA form, the CDR3 reads TGTGCCAGCAGCCCCCTCGCCGGGGAGCTGTTTTTT.

This clonotype was seen many times. The rearrangement links TRBV3-1 to TRBJ1-2, with 8 bases identical to TRBD1. The trim removed 4 bases at V and 0 bases at J, leaving 4 bases unmatched. This CDR3 comprises 15 residues. Looked up from germline, CDR1 is LGHDT and CDR2 is YNNKEL (reference sequence). CDR3 amino acids: CASSPWTGSNYGYTF. CDR3 nucleotide sequence: TGTGCCAGCAGCCCCTGGACAGGGTCTAACTATGGCTACACCTTC.

This clonotype was counted many times. The chain carries TRBV4-2 and TRBJ2-3; 8 nucleotides align to TRBD2. The CDR3 has 18 amino acids. V lost 0 bases and J lost 1; bases outside the gene matches: 9. From germline, CDR1 is LGHNA and CDR2 YNFKEQ. CDR3 loop: CASSQESSLAGRTDTQYF. In nucleotides, the CDR3 is TGTGCCAGCAGCCAAGAATCGTCCTTAGCGGGGCGCACAGATACGCAGTATTTT.

This clonotype was observed at least ten times. The rearrangement joins TRBV3-1 to TRBJ2-5, with 14 nucleotides matching TRBD2. This CDR3 comprises 16 residues. V gave up 5 bases and J gave up 1 base; unmatched junction bases: 3. Germline-derived CDR1 and CDR2 are LGHDT and YNNKEL (reference sequence). The CDR3 nucleotides are TGTGCCAGCAGCGGGACTAGCGGGGGAGCCCAAGAGACCCAGTACTTC. Translating gives CASSGTSGGAQETQYF.

This clonotype was detected many times. V is TRBV5-1 and J is TRBJ2-7; D perhaps matches TRBD1 (6 bases). CDR3 length: 13 amino acids. Trimming shortened V by 0 bases and J by 3 bases, and 7 bases separated the two germline ends. From germline, CDR1 is SGHRS and CDR2 YFSETQ. For the CDR3, the DNA is TGCGCCAGCAGCTTGGGGGGACACTACGAGCAGTACTTC. Its translation is CASSLGGHYEQYF.

The gene calls are TRBV28 and TRBJ1-2; D remains ambiguous. The CDR3 contains 14 residues. V lost 2 bases, J lost 4 bases, and 11 bases lay in between. CDR1 and CDR2 from the germline V gene are MDHEN and SYDVKM. CDR3: CASSLNGVPYGYTF. The CDR3 DNA is TGTGCCAGCAGTTTAAATGGAGTCCCCTATGGCTACACCTTC.

The sample holds many counts of this clonotype. The chain uses TRBV12-3 or TRBV12-4 and TRBJ1-5; tentatively, D is TRBD1 (5 bases). This CDR3 comprises 17 residues. Trimming pared 7 bases from V and 0 bases from J, leaving 19 bases between. This CDR3 is CASINNLGRSSNQPQHF. The CDR3 nucleotides read TGTGCCAGCATCAACAATCTGGGGCGGTCTAGCAATCAGCCCCAGCATTTT.

This clonotype came up many times. J is TRBJ2-5 and V is TRBV5-1, with D tentatively TRBD1 (6 bases). The CDR3 spans 14 residues. Trimming pared 4 bases from V and 0 bases from J, leaving 10 bases between. Germline-derived CDR1 and CDR2 are SGHRS and YFSETQ. CDR3 residues: CASSPGQNQETQYF. The CDR3, as DNA: TGCGCCAGCAGCCCCGGACAGAACCAAGAGACCCAGTACTTC.

This clonotype was recorded at least ten times. The rearrangement joins TRBV5-1 to TRBJ2-7; D is perhaps TRBD1 or TRBD2 (6 bases each). Germline V gene data show CDR1 as SGHRS and CDR2 as YFSETQ. The CDR3 is made up of 14 amino acids. V was cut by 4 bases and J by 7 bases, with 18 bases left in between. DNA of the CDR3: TGCGCCAGCAGCCAAACGTCGGGGGCGAGGGAGCAGTACTTC. Translation: CASSQTSGAREQYF.

There are many counts of this clonotype. This rearrangement joins TRBV5-1 to TRBJ2-7, with a tentative D call TRBD1 (6 bases). Trimming took off 4 bases at V and 6 bases at J, with 17 bases between the two ends. CDR3 length: 14 residues. Germline V gene lookup returns CDR1 SGHRS and CDR2 YFSETQ. Here the CDR3 reads CASSQFQGTAEQYF. The CDR3 bases are TGCGCCAGCAGCCAATTTCAGGGGACCGCCGAGCAGTACTTC.

At least ten counts were recorded for this clonotype. V usage is TRBV5-1 and J usage is TRBJ1-2, with D possibly matching TRBD1 (6 bases). V was trimmed by 4 bases and J by 8 bases, leaving 27 bases between them. The germline V gene encodes CDR1 SGHRS and CDR2 YFSETQ. The CDR3 is 17 residues long. CDR3 in amino acids: CASSPTVEGGARRGYTF. Here the CDR3 DNA reads TGCGCCAGCAGCCCGACCGTGGAGGGGGGCGCGCGAAGGGGCTACACCTTC.

Ten or more counts support this clonotype. The chain links TRBV12-2 to TRBJ2-7; the table's D call, TRBD1, has no DNA check behind it. TRBV12-2 is a known pseudogene. CDR3 size: 17 residues. CDR3 DNA: TGTGCAAGTCGCAATAGGGGGATGGGACAGAGGTCCTACGAGCAGTACTTC. It encodes CASRNRGMGQRSYEQYF.

This clonotype was seen many times. The chain uses TRBV12-3 or TRBV12-4 and TRBJ2-2; 8 bases align to TRBD1. The CDR3 covers 15 residues. The V gene end was trimmed by 3 bases and the J gene end by 3 bases; junction bases not matched to a gene: 3. CDR3 amino acids: CASSLDRVYTGELFF. CDR3 in DNA: TGTGCCAGCAGTTTGGACAGGGTGTACACCGGGGAGCTGTTTTTT.